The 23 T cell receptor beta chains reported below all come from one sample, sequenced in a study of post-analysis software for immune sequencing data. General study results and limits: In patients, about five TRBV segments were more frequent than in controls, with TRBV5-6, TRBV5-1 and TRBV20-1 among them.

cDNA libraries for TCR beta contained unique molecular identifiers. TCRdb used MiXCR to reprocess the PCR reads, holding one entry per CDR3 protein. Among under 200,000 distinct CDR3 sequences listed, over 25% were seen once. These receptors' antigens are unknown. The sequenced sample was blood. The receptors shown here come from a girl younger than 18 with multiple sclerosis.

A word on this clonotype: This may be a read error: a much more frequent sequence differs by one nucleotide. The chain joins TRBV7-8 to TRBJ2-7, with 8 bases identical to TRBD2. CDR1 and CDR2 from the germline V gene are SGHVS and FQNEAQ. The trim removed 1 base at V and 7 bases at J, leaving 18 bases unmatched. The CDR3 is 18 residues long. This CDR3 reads CASSLDLSGTRVYNEQYF. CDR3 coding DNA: TGTGCCAGCAGCTTAGACCTCTCCGGGACTAGGGTCTACAATGAGCAGTACTTC.

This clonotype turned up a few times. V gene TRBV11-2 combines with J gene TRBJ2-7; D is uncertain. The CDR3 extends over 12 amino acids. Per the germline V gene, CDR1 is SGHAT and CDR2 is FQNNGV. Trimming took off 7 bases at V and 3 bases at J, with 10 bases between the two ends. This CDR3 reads CASTGSGYEQYF. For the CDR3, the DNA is TGTGCCAGCACCGGGTCCGGCTACGAGCAGTACTTC.

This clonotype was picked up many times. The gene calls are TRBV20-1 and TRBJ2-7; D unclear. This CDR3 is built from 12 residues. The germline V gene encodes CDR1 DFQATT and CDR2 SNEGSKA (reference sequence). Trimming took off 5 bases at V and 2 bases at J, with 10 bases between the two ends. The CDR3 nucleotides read TGCAGTGCTGCTGCCCATACCTACGAGCAGTACTTC. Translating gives CSAAAHTYEQYF.

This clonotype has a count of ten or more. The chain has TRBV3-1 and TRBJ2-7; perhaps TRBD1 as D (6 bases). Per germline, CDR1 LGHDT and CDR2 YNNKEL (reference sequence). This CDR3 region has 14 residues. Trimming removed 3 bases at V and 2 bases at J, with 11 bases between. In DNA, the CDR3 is TGTGCCAGCAGCCACACCGGACAGCCCTACGAGCAGTACTTC. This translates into CASSHTGQPYEQYF.

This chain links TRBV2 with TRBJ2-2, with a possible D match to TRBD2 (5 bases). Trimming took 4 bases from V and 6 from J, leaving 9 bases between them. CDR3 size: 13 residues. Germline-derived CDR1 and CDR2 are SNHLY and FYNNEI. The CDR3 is CASSGTEAGELFF. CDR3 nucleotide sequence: TGTGCCAGCAGTGGGACGGAGGCCGGGGAGCTGTTTTTT. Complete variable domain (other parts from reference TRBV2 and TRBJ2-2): EPEVTQTPSHQVTQMGQEVILRCVPISNHLYFYWYRQILGQKVEFLVSFYNNEISEKSEIFDDQFSVERPDGSNFTLKIRSTKLEDSAMYFCASSGTEAGELFFGEGSRLTVL.

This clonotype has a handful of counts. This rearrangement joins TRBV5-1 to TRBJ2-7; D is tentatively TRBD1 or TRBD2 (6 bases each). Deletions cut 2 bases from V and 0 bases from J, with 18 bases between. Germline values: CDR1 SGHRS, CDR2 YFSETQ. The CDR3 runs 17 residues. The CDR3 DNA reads TGCGCCAGCAGCTTTCCAAAGGGGGGAGGACCCTCCTACGAGCAGTACTTC. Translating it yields CASSFPKGGGPSYEQYF.

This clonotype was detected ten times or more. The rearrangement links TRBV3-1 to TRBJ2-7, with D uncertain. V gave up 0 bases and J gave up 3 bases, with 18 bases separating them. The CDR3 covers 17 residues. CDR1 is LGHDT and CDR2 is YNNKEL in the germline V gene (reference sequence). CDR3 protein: CASSQDTNYGWVYEQYF. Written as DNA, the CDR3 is TGTGCCAGCAGCCAAGATACAAATTACGGTTGGGTCTACGAGCAGTACTTC.

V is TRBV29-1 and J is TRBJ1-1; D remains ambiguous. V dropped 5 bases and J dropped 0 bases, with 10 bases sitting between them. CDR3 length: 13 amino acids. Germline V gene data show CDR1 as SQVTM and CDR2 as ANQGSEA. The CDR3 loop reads CSVLRRLNTEAFF. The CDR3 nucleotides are TGCAGCGTTCTGCGGCGACTGAACACTGAAGCTTTCTTT.

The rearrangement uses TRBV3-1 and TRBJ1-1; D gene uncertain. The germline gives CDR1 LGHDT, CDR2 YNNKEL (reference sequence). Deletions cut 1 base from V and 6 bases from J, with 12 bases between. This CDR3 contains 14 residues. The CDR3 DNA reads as TGTGCCAGCAGCCAAGTTGTGGGAAGGGCTGAAGCTTTCTTT. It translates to CASSQVVGRAEAFF.

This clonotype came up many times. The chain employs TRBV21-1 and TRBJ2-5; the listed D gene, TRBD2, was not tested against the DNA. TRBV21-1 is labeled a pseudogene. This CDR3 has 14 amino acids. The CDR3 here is CARPARKLGETQYF. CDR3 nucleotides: TGTGCCAGACCGGCTAGAAAGTTGGGAGAGACCCAGTACTTC.

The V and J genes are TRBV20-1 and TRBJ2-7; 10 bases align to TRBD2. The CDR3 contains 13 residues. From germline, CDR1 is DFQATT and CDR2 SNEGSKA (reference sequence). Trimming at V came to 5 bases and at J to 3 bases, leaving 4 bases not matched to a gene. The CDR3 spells CSARTSGGYEQYF. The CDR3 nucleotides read TGCAGTGCTCGGACTAGCGGCGGCTACGAGCAGTACTTC.

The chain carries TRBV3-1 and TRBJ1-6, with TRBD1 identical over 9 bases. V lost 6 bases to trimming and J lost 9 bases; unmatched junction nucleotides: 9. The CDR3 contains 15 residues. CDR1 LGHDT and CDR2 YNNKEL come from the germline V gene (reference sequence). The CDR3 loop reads CASRPRGTGSSPLHF. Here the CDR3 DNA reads TGTGCCAGCAGACCCCGGGGGACAGGGAGTTCACCCCTCCACTTT.

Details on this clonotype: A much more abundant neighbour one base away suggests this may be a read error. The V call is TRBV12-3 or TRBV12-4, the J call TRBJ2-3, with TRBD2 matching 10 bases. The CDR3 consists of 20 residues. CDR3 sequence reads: CASSFRGLAGVIGSTDAQYF. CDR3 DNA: TGTGCCAGCAGTTTTCGTGGTCTAGCGGGGGTAATTGGGAGCACAGATGCGCAGTATTTT.

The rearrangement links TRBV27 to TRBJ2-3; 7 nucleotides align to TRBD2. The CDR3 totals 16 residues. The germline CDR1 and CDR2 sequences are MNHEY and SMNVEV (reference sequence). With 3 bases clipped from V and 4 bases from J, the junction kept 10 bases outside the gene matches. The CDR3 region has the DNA TGTGCCAGCAGTTTCCTAGGGGAGGGTGTGGCAGATACGCAGTATTTT. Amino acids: CASSFLGEGVADTQYF.

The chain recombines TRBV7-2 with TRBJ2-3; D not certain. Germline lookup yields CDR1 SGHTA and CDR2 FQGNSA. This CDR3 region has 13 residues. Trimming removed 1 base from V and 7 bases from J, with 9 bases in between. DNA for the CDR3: TGTGCCAGCAGCTTAGACATGGCAAATACGCAGTATTTT. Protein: CASSLDMANTQYF.

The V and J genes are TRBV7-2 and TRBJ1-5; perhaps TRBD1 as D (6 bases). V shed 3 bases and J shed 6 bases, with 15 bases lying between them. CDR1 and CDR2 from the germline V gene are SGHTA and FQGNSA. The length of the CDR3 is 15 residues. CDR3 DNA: TGTGCCAGCAGCTTGGGGGTTATGGGGGCTCAGCCCCAGCATTTT. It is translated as CASSLGVMGAQPQHF.

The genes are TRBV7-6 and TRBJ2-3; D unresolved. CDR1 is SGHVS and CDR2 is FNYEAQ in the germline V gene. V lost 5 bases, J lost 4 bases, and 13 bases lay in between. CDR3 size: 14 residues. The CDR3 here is CASSLIPRADTQYF. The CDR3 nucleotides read TGTGCCAGCAGCCTGATTCCCCGTGCAGATACGCAGTATTTT.

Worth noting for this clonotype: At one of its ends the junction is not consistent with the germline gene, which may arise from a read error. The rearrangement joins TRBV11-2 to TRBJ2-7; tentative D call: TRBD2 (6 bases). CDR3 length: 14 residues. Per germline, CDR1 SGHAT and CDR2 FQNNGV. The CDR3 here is CASSLGSGPYGQYF. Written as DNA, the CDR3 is TGTGCCAGCAGCTTAGGTAGCGGACCCTACGGGCAGTACTTC. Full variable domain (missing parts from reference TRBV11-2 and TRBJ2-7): EAGVAQSPRYKIIEKRQSVAFWCNPISGHATLYWYQQILGQGPKLLIQFQNNGVVDDSQLPKDRFSAERLKGVDSTLKIQPAKLEDSAVYLCASSLGSGPYGQYFGPGTRLTVT.

In nucleotides, the CDR3 is TGTGCCAGCAGCCCCGTCAATCATGTGCAGGGGGCGTGGACCGGGGAGCTGTTTTTT. Translation gives CASSPVNHVQGAWTGELFF. This chain connects TRBV28 to TRBJ2-2; 8 bases are a match to TRBD1. The junction had 20 bases not matched to a gene; V was cut back by 6 bases and J by 5 bases. This CDR3 has 19 residues. Germline V gene data show CDR1 as MDHEN and CDR2 as SYDVKM.

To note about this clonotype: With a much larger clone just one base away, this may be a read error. DNA for the CDR3: TGTGCCAGGAATTATCCGGGGGACCCCTACGGGCAGTACTTC. Translation: CARNYPGDPYGQYF. The chain recombines TRBV6-5 with TRBJ2-5; a weak D match, TRBD2 (6 bases). This CDR3 spans 14 amino acids. Trimming left V 9 bases short and J 11 bases short, with 25 bases between. CDR1 MNHEY and CDR2 SVGAGI come from the germline V gene.

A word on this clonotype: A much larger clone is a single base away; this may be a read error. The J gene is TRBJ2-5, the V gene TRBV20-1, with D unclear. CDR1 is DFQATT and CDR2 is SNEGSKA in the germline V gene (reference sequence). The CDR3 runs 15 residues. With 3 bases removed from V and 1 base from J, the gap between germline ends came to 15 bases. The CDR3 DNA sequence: TGCAGTGCTAGTTTATCGGGTTGGTGCCAAGAGACCCAGTACTTC. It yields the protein CSASLSGWCQETQYF.

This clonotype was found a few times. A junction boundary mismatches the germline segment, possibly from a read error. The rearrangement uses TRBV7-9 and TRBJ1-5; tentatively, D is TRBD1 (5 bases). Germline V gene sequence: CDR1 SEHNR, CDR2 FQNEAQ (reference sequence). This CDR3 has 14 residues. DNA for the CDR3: TGTGCCAGCAGCATAGCAGGGTTGGGCCAGCCCCAGCATTTT. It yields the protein CASSIAGLGQPQHF.

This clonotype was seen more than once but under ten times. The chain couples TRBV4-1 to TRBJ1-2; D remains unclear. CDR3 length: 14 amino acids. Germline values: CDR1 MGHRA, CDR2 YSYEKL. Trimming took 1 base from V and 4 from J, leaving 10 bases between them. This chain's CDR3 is CASSQVLHFYGYTF. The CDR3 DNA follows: TGCGCCAGCAGCCAAGTCTTACACTTCTATGGCTACACCTTC.